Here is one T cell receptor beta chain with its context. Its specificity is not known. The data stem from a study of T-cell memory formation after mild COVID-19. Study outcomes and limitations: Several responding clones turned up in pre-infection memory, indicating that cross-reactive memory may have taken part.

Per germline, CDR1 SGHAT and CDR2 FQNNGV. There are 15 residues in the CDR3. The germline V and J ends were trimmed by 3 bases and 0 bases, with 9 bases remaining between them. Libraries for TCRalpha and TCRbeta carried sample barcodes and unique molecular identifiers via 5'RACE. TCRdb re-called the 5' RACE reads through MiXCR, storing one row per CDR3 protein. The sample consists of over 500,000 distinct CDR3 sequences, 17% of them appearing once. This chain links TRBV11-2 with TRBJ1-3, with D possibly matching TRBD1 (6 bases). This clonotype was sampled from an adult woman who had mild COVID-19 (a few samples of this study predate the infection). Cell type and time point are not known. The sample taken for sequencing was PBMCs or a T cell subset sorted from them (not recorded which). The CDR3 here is CASSFQGFSGNTIYF. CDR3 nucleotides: TGTGCCAGCAGCTTCCAGGGGTTCTCTGGAAACACCATATATTTT.